These 25 T cell receptor beta chains were sequenced from one sample in a study of cytomegalovirus exposure and HLA in healthy donors. Primers: 60 Vbeta forward and 13 Jbeta reverse. Some clones are missing from TCRdb's copy, which holds only in-frame ones; the method was immunoSEQ multiplex PCR. The profile shows around 100,000 clones, about 60% of them singletons. The specimen was PBMCs. The receptors originated from a woman aged 25-40 years in good health and CMV-seronegative.

The genes are TRBV29-1 and TRBJ2-3, with 8 bases aligning to TRBD2. The junction had 5 bases not matched to a gene; V was cut back by 7 bases and J by 2 bases. This CDR3 spans 13 amino acids. The germline V gene encodes CDR1 SQVTM and CDR2 ANQGSEA. CDR3 region: CSAGGVFTDTQYF. Here the CDR3 DNA reads TGCAGCGCCGGGGGGGTATTCACAGATACGCAGTATTTT.

The chain recombines TRBV4-1 with TRBJ2-4; 7 bases align to TRBD2. J lost 2 bases, V lost 2 bases, and 6 bases had no gene match. This CDR3 is 16 amino acids long. Germline CDR1 MGHRA, CDR2 YSYEKL. The CDR3 DNA sequence: TGCGCCAGCAGCCAACCCACGCGGGGGTCCAAAAACATTCAGTACTTC. Its translation: CASSQPTRGSKNIQYF.

The chain carries TRBV9 and TRBJ1-1; 7 bases are shared with TRBD1. CDR1 and CDR2 (germline): SGDLS, YYNGEE. V lost 4 bases to trimming and J lost 3 bases; unmatched junction nucleotides: 6. This CDR3 has 14 amino acids. The CDR3: CASSPRQGYTEAFF. DNA for the CDR3: TGTGCCAGCAGCCCACGACAGGGCTACACTGAAGCTTTCTTT.

V and J are TRBV19 and TRBJ2-1; 10 bases match TRBD2. Germline lookup yields CDR1 LNHDA and CDR2 SQIVND (reference sequence). The CDR3 length is 14 residues. The V and J ends lost 2 bases and 8 bases, in that order; junction bases with no gene match: 3. The CDR3 is CASSIRLAGDEQFF. Here the CDR3 DNA reads TGTGCCAGTAGTATACGGCTAGCGGGAGATGAGCAGTTCTTC.

The chain carries TRBV15 and TRBJ1-5, with D possibly matching TRBD1 (5 bases). Germline lookup yields CDR1 LNHNV and CDR2 YYDKDF (reference sequence). The CDR3 consists of 15 residues. V was cut by 0 bases and J by 3 bases, with 9 bases left in between. CDR3 sequence: CATSRDGAANQPQHF. CDR3 in DNA: TGTGCCACCAGCAGAGATGGGGCAGCCAATCAGCCCCAGCATTTT.

The V call is TRBV18, the J call TRBJ2-7; D call uncertain. This CDR3 is built from 14 residues. V dropped 3 bases and J dropped 1 base, with 10 bases sitting between them. Germline lookup yields CDR1 KGHSH and CDR2 LQKENI. The CDR3 bases are TGTGCCAGCTCACCGTTTCCTGTTTCCTACGAGCAGTACTTC. Residues: CASSPFPVSYEQYF.

This clone has a handful of counts. This chain connects TRBV7-3 to TRBJ2-1; a possible D gene is TRBD1 (5 bases). CDR1 and CDR2 (germline): SGHTA, FQGTGA. Trimming pared 1 base from V and 11 bases from J, leaving 12 bases between. The CDR3 is 13 residues long. This CDR3 is CASSLKAGSQQFF. In DNA, the CDR3 is TGTGCCAGCAGCTTAAAGGCAGGGTCCCAGCAGTTCTTC. The full variable domain, rest sourced from reference TRBV7-3 and TRBJ2-1, is GAGVSQTPSNKVTEKGKYVELRCDPISGHTALYWYRQSLGQGPEFLIYFQGTGAADDSGLPNDRFFAVRPEGSVSTLKIQRTERGDSAVYLCASSLKAGSQQFFGPGTRLTVL.

The gene calls are TRBV7-6 and TRBJ2-7, with TRBD1 as a possible D gene (7 bases). The CDR3 contains 14 residues. In germline, CDR1 is SGHVS, CDR2 FNYEAQ. Trimming left V 1 base short and J 7 bases short, with 14 bases between. Here the CDR3 DNA reads TGTGCCAGCAGCTTAGGCGGGACAGTACTTGAGCAGTACTTC. Translating it yields CASSLGGTVLEQYF.

This chain connects TRBV4-3 to TRBJ2-7, with D maybe TRBD2 (6 bases). The CDR3 has 15 amino acids. V was pared by 1 base and J by 3 bases, with 13 bases between. The germline CDR1 and CDR2 sequences are LGHNA and YSLEER. CDR3 coding DNA: TGCGCCAGCAGCCAAGGAGCCGGGGGATACTACGAGCAGTACTTC. Translation: CASSQGAGGYYEQYF.

This clone was recorded a few times. The V gene is TRBV2, the J gene TRBJ2-4; TRBD2 matches 9 bases. The CDR3 has 21 amino acids. With V trimmed by 4 bases and J by 3 bases, 22 bases remained unmatched. CDR1 and CDR2 from the germline V gene are SNHLY and FYNNEI. The CDR3 sequence is CASSVLRAETSGVGSKNIQYF. The CDR3 DNA is TGTGCCAGCAGTGTCTTACGCGCCGAGACTAGCGGAGTGGGGAGCAAAAACATTCAGTACTTC.

The rearrangement joins TRBV5-1 to TRBJ1-1; D remains ambiguous. The V gene lost 6 bases and the J gene lost 5 bases, with 23 bases spanning the gap. This CDR3 has 16 amino acids. Germline CDR1 and CDR2: SGHRS and YFSETQ. The CDR3 loop reads CASTLTDARDGTEAFF. The CDR3 region has the DNA TGCGCCAGCACCCTAACGGACGCCCGGGATGGAACTGAAGCTTTCTTT. Supplemented by reference TRBV5-1 and TRBJ1-1, the full variable domain reads KAGVTQTPRYLIKTRGQQVTLSCSPISGHRSVSWYQQTPGQGLQFLFEYFSETQRNKGNFPGRFSGRQFSNSRSEMNVSTLELGDSALYLCASTLTDARDGTEAFFGQGTRLTVV.

The CDR3 here is CASSLVPFYEQYF. The CDR3 DNA reads TGTGCCAGCAGCTTAGTCCCTTTCTACGAGCAGTACTTC. The chain uses TRBV11-2 and TRBJ2-7, with no clear D. The V end lost 1 base, the J end lost 3 bases, and 7 bases lay between the germline ends. Germline CDR1 and CDR2: SGHAT and FQNNGV. This CDR3 comprises 13 residues.

The chain uses TRBV5-6 and TRBJ1-5, with 8 bases matching TRBD1. This CDR3 contains 15 residues. The junction had 5 bases not matched to a gene; V was cut back by 2 bases and J by 4 bases. Germline CDR1 reads SGHDT; CDR2 reads YYEEEE. For the CDR3, the DNA is TGTGCCAGCAGCTTCGGACAGGGCTATAATCAGCCCCAGCATTTT. Translated, it gives CASSFGQGYNQPQHF.

This clone has more than one count but fewer than ten. This chain connects TRBV5-6 to TRBJ2-1; 7 bases are a match to TRBD2. The ends lost 7 bases at V and 7 bases at J; junction bases unmatched: 11. The germline V gene encodes CDR1 SGHDT and CDR2 YYEEEE. The length of the CDR3 is 14 residues. The CDR3 loop reads CASHWGGRRNEQFF. CDR3 in DNA: TGTGCCAGCCACTGGGGCGGGAGACGGAATGAGCAGTTCTTC.

V and J are TRBV28 and TRBJ2-7; tentatively, D is TRBD1 (5 bases). Germline V gene sequence: CDR1 MDHEN, CDR2 SYDVKM. This CDR3 is built from 15 residues. Trimming took 7 bases from V and 3 from J, leaving 19 bases between them. The CDR3 reads CASMGRSQINYEQYF. In DNA, the CDR3 is TGTGCCAGCATGGGGCGCAGCCAAATAAACTACGAGCAGTACTTC.

This chain links TRBV18 with TRBJ1-3; D unclear. This CDR3 region has 15 residues. Trimming pared 3 bases from V and 0 bases from J, leaving 9 bases between. Germline lookup yields CDR1 KGHSH and CDR2 LQKENI. CDR3 sequence: CASSPLQRSGNTIYF. In DNA form, the CDR3 reads TGTGCCAGCTCACCCCTGCAGCGCTCTGGAAACACCATATATTTT.

This chain joins TRBV10-3 and TRBJ2-3, with 9 bases aligning to TRBD1. The junction had 14 bases not matched to a gene; V was cut back by 11 bases and J by 5 bases. The CDR3 is 15 amino acids. Germline CDR1 ENHRY, CDR2 SYGVKD. CDR3 protein: CASRGQGISVDTQYF. The CDR3 DNA sequence: TGTGCCTCAAGGGGACAGGGAATAAGTGTAGATACGCAGTATTTT.

This rearrangement joins TRBV11-1 to TRBJ1-2, with D possibly TRBD1 on 5 matching bases. Trimming pared 1 base from V and 8 bases from J, leaving 8 bases between. CDR1 is SGHAT, CDR2 FQDESV, per germline (reference sequence). The CDR3 covers 12 residues. The CDR3 region is CASSLGRDGYTF. CDR3 sequence (DNA): TGTGCCAGCAGCTTAGGGAGGGACGGCTACACCTTC.

J is TRBJ2-3 and V is TRBV7-6, with 8 bases aligning to TRBD1. The CDR3 totals 15 residues. Unmatched junction bases numbered 2, after V lost 1 base and J lost 2 bases. Germline lookup yields CDR1 SGHVS and CDR2 FNYEAQ. The CDR3 DNA is TGTGCCAGCAGCTTAGGGACAGGGCACACAGATACGCAGTATTTT. Amino acid sequence: CASSLGTGHTDTQYF.

This clone appeared once. The rearrangement links TRBV2 to TRBJ2-5; TRBD2 aligns across 7 bases. The junction had 0 bases not matched to a gene; V was cut back by 4 bases and J by 4 bases. The V gene's germline CDR1 is SNHLY and CDR2 FYNNEI. The CDR3 is 12 residues long. CDR3 loop: CASSAGGETQYF. The CDR3 DNA reads as TGTGCCAGCAGTGCGGGAGGAGAGACCCAGTACTTC.

This clone came up once. CDR3 amino acids: CASSLTPAGGGEQYF. CDR3 nucleotide sequence: TGCGCCAGCAGCTTGACTCCGGCGGGAGGTGGCGAGCAGTACTTC. The chain employs TRBV5-1 and TRBJ2-7, with 8 bases aligning to TRBD2. CDR1 is SGHRS and CDR2 is YFSETQ in the germline V gene. The CDR3 runs 15 residues. The junction had 9 bases not matched to a gene; V was cut back by 1 base and J by 6 bases.

The chain links TRBV2 to TRBJ2-5; TRBD2 matches 8 bases. The J call may be faulty, since TRBJ2-7 better matches the DNA end. The CDR3 has 12 residues. The germline CDR1 and CDR2 sequences are SNHLY and FYNNEI. CDR3 residues: CASRTGGHEQYF. The CDR3 nucleotides are TGTGCCAGCAGAACGGGAGGGCACGAGCAGTACTTC.

The V gene is TRBV28, the J gene TRBJ1-1; D might be TRBD1 (6 bases). Germline V gives CDR1 MDHEN, CDR2 SYDVKM. With 5 bases removed from V and 2 bases from J, the gap between germline ends came to 18 bases. This CDR3 region has 16 residues. The CDR3 coding sequence is TGTGCCAGCAGTCCCCCCCGTGGCAGGGGAAACACTGAAGCTTTCTTT. Protein product: CASSPPRGRGNTEAFF. Full variable domain (rest looked up from reference TRBV28 and TRBJ1-1): DVKVTQSSRYLVKRTGEKVFLECVQDMDHENMFWYRQDPGLGLRLIYFSYDVKMKEKGDIPEGYSVSREKKERFSLILESASTNQTSMYLCASSPPRGRGNTEAFFGQGTRLTVV.

This clone was seen a handful of times. The chain employs TRBV6-1 and TRBJ1-1; D may be TRBD1 (6 bases). CDR1 and CDR2 from the germline V gene are MNHNS and SASEGT. Trimming stripped 7 bases from V and 3 bases from J, with 15 bases between. The CDR3 loop spans 14 amino acids. The CDR3 nucleotides read TGTGCCAGCAATCGGGCAGGGGTTGACACTGAAGCTTTCTTT. Translating it yields CASNRAGVDTEAFF.

As to this clone: The junction departs from germline at one end; a sequencing error may be responsible. V and J are TRBV11-3 and TRBJ2-2; 7 bases agree with TRBD1. This CDR3 is 15 amino acids long. Germline assignment: CDR1 SGHNT and CDR2 YENEEA. The CDR3 sequence is CASSFDRVNSGELFF. The CDR3 coding sequence is TGTGCCAGCAGCTTCGACAGGGTGAACTCCGGGGAGCTGTTTTTT.